Presented here are 21 T cell receptor beta chains from one specimen sequenced in a study of blood T cell repertoires in COVID-19. Produced via immunoSEQ multiplex PCR; TCRdb's table is partial and in-frame only. The sample consists of just over 300,000 clones, approximately 85% of them appearing once. Sequenced material: PBMCs or T cells enriched from blood (not recorded which). The origin of the receptors is a young man who had recovered from COVID-19.

This chain joins TRBV10-3 and TRBJ2-1, with D perhaps TRBD2 (6 bases). CDR1 and CDR2 from the germline V gene are ENHRY and SYGVKD. The V end lost 3 bases, the J end lost 4 bases, and 13 bases lay between the germline ends. CDR3 length equals 15 residues. The CDR3 sequence is CAISDHGGKYNEQFF. The CDR3, as DNA: TGTGCCATCAGTGATCACGGGGGAAAATACAATGAGCAGTTCTTC.

The chain links TRBV3-1 (or the pseudogene TRBV3-2) to TRBJ2-3; 7 nucleotides match TRBD1. Germline trimming cut 2 bases from V and 1 base from J; bases unmatched to any gene: 9. CDR1 is LGHDT, CDR2 YNNKEL, per germline (reference sequence). This CDR3 region has 17 residues. In DNA, the CDR3 is TGTGCCAGCAGCCAAAGATGGTACAGGGGTGGCACAGATACGCAGTATTTT. Its protein product is CASSQRWYRGGTDTQYF.

The chain uses TRBV7-9 and TRBJ1-5; tentatively, D is TRBD1 (6 bases). The V gene lost 3 bases and the J gene lost 2 bases, with 8 bases spanning the gap. Germline CDR1 SEHNR, CDR2 FQNEAQ (reference sequence). The CDR3 consists of 14 residues. CDR3 nucleotide sequence: TGTGCCAGCAGCTTGGGGGCTGGCAATCAGCCCCAGCATTTT. It encodes CASSLGAGNQPQHF.

This clone was observed once. The chain recombines TRBV5-1 with TRBJ2-3, with 9 bases that match TRBD1. This CDR3 has 16 amino acids. The V gene end was trimmed by 0 bases and the J gene end by 1 base; junction bases not matched to a gene: 3. CDR1 and CDR2 (germline): SGHRS, YFSETQ. Written as DNA, the CDR3 is TGCGCCAGCAGCTTGGCCACAGGGGGCGGCACAGATACGCAGTATTTT. This codes for CASSLATGGGTDTQYF.

This clone came up a few times. This rearrangement joins TRBV18 to TRBJ1-2; D is uncertain. V lost 2 bases and J lost 1, with 5 bases in between. CDR3 length equals 13 residues. Germline V CDR1 and CDR2: KGHSH, LQKENI. CDR3 sequence: CASSPGDNYGYTF. For the CDR3, the DNA is TGTGCCAGCTCACCAGGAGATAACTATGGCTACACCTTC. Full variable domain (missing parts from reference TRBV18 and TRBJ1-2): NAGVMQNPRHLVRRRGQEARLRCSPMKGHSHVYWYRQLPEEGLKFMVYLQKENIIDESGMPKERFSAEFPKEGPSILRIQQVVRGDSAAYFCASSPGDNYGYTFGSGTRLTVV.

The J gene is TRBJ2-1, the V gene TRBV6-5; TRBD2 aligns across 11 bases. The length of the CDR3 is 15 residues. CDR1 and CDR2 from the germline V gene are MNHEY and SVGAGI. V trimming: 7 bases; J trimming: 0 bases; junction bases outside the gene matches: 2. DNA for the CDR3: TGTGCCAGCAATAGCGGGGGGGCCTCCTACAATGAGCAGTTCTTC. Its protein product is CASNSGGASYNEQFF.

This clone showed up just once. The J gene is TRBJ1-2, the V gene TRBV6-1; D gene unclear. V was trimmed by 2 bases and J by 7 bases, leaving 20 bases between them. The CDR3 is 16 amino acids. Per the germline V gene, CDR1 is MNHNS and CDR2 is SASEGT. For the CDR3, the DNA is TGTGCCAGCAGTGAAAGCGGGCAGCCGCGTTGGCCTGGCTACACCTTC. Amino acid sequence: CASSESGQPRWPGYTF.

V is TRBV2 and J is TRBJ1-5; TRBD1 aligns across 7 bases. V trimming: 6 bases; J trimming: 0 bases; junction bases outside the gene matches: 5. CDR1 and CDR2 from the germline V gene are SNHLY and FYNNEI. The CDR3 spans 15 residues. CDR3 coding DNA: TGTGCCAGCAGCGACAGGGCTTATAGCAATCAGCCCCAGCATTTT. This sequence encodes CASSDRAYSNQPQHF. Full variable domain (rest looked up from reference TRBV2 and TRBJ1-5): EPEVTQTPSHQVTQMGQEVILRCVPISNHLYFYWYRQILGQKVEFLVSFYNNEISEKSEIFDDQFSVERPDGSNFTLKIRSTKLEDSAMYFCASSDRAYSNQPQHFGDGTRLSIL.

The chain combines TRBV7-2 with TRBJ2-7; tentatively, D is TRBD2 (6 bases). Germline CDR1 and CDR2: SGHTA and FQGNSA. CDR3 length: 13 residues. The V and J ends lost 6 bases and 0 bases respectively, with 9 bases between them. CDR3 sequence: CASRLGGSYEQYF. The CDR3 DNA follows: TGTGCCAGCAGGTTGGGGGGCTCCTACGAGCAGTACTTC.

The V gene is TRBV5-1, the J gene TRBJ1-6; the D gene is possibly TRBD1 (6 bases). Trimming cost V 4 bases and J 7 bases, with 9 bases left between them. Germline values: CDR1 SGHRS, CDR2 YFSETQ. CDR3 length: 13 residues. The CDR3 spells CASSPGQNSPLHF. CDR3 nucleotide sequence: TGCGCCAGCAGCCCTGGACAGAATTCACCCCTCCACTTT. The entire variable domain, with the rest obtained from reference TRBV5-1 and TRBJ1-6, is as follows: KAGVTQTPRYLIKTRGQQVTLSCSPISGHRSVSWYQQTPGQGLQFLFEYFSETQRNKGNFPGRFSGRQFSNSRSEMNVSTLELGDSALYLCASSPGQNSPLHFGNGTRLTVT.

This chain uses TRBV4-3 with TRBJ2-3, with 8 bases fitting TRBD2. Germline CDR1 is LGHNA and CDR2 is YSLEER. This CDR3 has 18 residues. V trimming: 0 bases; J trimming: 6 bases; junction bases outside the gene matches: 14. CDR3 region: CASSQDLRPGGAADTQYF. CDR3 sequence (DNA): TGCGCCAGCAGCCAAGATCTCCGCCCCGGGGGGGCCGCGGATACGCAGTATTTT.

The chain combines TRBV3-1 (or the pseudogene TRBV3-2) with TRBJ1-2; TRBD1 matches 9 bases. This CDR3 is built from 14 residues. With V trimmed by 2 bases and J by 7 bases, 5 bases remained unmatched. Germline CDR1 and CDR2: LGHDT and YNNKEL (reference sequence). The chain's CDR3 is CASSQFTGGSGYTF. CDR3 nucleotide sequence: TGTGCCAGCAGCCAATTCACAGGGGGCAGTGGCTACACCTTC.

This sequence joins TRBV6-4 and TRBJ2-2; a possible D gene is TRBD1 (6 bases). V shed 3 bases and J shed 4 bases, with 9 bases lying between them. This CDR3 region has 14 residues. Germline V gives CDR1 MRHNA, CDR2 SNTAGT. In DNA, the CDR3 is TGTGCCAGCAGTGAAACAGGGTCCACCGGGGAGCTGTTTTTT. It encodes CASSETGSTGELFF.

V usage is TRBV4-3 and J usage is TRBJ1-4; D is perhaps TRBD1 (5 bases). Trimming removed 3 bases from V and 4 bases from J, with 12 bases in between. Germline assignment: CDR1 LGHNA and CDR2 YSLEER. The CDR3 is 15 amino acids. The CDR3 region has the DNA TGCGCCAGCAGCCAGGCTAGACAGAATAATGAAAAACTGTTTTTT. This translates into CASSQARQNNEKLFF.

This clone was found once. The gene calls are TRBV18 and TRBJ2-5, with 8 bases identical to TRBD2. CDR1 is KGHSH and CDR2 is LQKENI in the germline V gene. Germline trimming cut 1 base from V and 6 bases from J; bases unmatched to any gene: 7. The CDR3 consists of 15 residues. The CDR3: CASSPQNGGAQTQYF. CDR3 sequence (DNA): TGTGCCAGCTCACCACAAAACGGGGGGGCTCAGACCCAGTACTTC.

This clone was detected only once. This chain links TRBV5-5 with TRBJ1-5, with 12 bases identical to TRBD1. Germline V CDR1 and CDR2: SGHKS, YYEKEE (reference sequence). The V and J ends lost 4 bases and 9 bases, in that order; junction bases with no gene match: 14. The CDR3 is 17 amino acids. The CDR3 region is CASSQVVGTGGAGPQHF. CDR3 coding DNA: TGTGCCAGCAGCCAGGTAGTCGGGACAGGGGGCGCGGGGCCCCAGCATTTT.

The chain links TRBV11-1 to TRBJ1-2; D may be TRBD1 (6 bases). The CDR3 totals 13 residues. Germline V CDR1 and CDR2: SGHAT, FQDESV (reference sequence). V dropped 6 bases and J dropped 4 bases, with 12 bases sitting between them. The CDR3 spells CASSAGQTYGYTF. Written as DNA, the CDR3 is TGTGCCAGCAGTGCTGGACAGACCTATGGCTACACCTTC.

To note about this clone: One junction end does not reproduce the germline sequence, and a read error may be involved. This sequence joins TRBV5-5 and TRBJ1-1; TRBD1 agrees at 7 bases. The CDR3 length is 9 residues. From germline, CDR1 is SGHKS and CDR2 YYEKEE (reference sequence). CDR3 DNA sequence: TGTGCCACCGGCGACAGGGAGGTCTTT. Protein sequence: CATGDREVF.

V is TRBV3-1 (or the pseudogene TRBV3-2) and J is TRBJ1-3, with a tentative D call TRBD1 (5 bases). The germline V gene has CDR1 LGHDT and CDR2 YNNKEL (reference sequence). The CDR3 loop spans 16 amino acids. The germline V and J ends were trimmed by 4 bases and 0 bases, with 13 bases remaining between them. DNA for the CDR3: TGTGCCAGCAGCCGGCTAATTACAGGCTCTGGAAACACCATATATTTT. It specifies CASSRLITGSGNTIYF.

This chain joins TRBV2 and TRBJ2-1; D remains unclear. The CDR3 spans 14 residues. Germline V gene sequence: CDR1 SNHLY, CDR2 FYNNEI. V was trimmed by 6 bases and J by 0 bases, leaving 9 bases between them. CDR3 sequence (DNA): TGTGCCAGCAGATTAGATAGCTCCTACAATGAGCAGTTCTTC. It encodes CASRLDSSYNEQFF.

The chain joins TRBV7-2 to TRBJ2-2; 9 bases fit TRBD1. Germline CDR1 is SGHTA and CDR2 is FQGNSA. V lost 6 bases and J lost 4; bases outside the gene matches: 6. The CDR3 covers 15 residues. The CDR3 nucleotides are TGTGCCAGCAGGCCGACAGGGGGTGGCACCGGGGAGCTGTTTTTT. It encodes CASRPTGGGTGELFF.